Sequencing of this T cell receptor beta chain was carried out in a study of regulatory T cells in long-lasting Graves disease. Whole-study results and caveats: Newly diagnosed patients shared 850 to 1,000 public clonotypes; persistent patients shared about 2,700.

Regarding this clonotype: The antigen remains unidentified.

Time point here: newly diagnosed GD, antithyroid drugs for less than 3 months. With RNA extracted from PBMCs as input, the TCR library was made. The CDR3 totals 12 residues. V was pared by 2 bases and J by 7 bases, with 8 bases between. Germline CDR1 MDHEN, CDR2 SYDVKM. The TCR beta library used iRepertoire HTBI primers with Arm-PCR amplification of CDR3. One entry per CDR3 protein results from TCRdb running MiXCR on the multiplex PCR reads. The data contain 200,000 to 250,000 distinct CDR3 sequences, roughly 18% of them seen just once; the ten biggest clones take up about an eighth. These data were also filed under a second study, of T cells in Graves' hyperthyroidism and ophthalmopathy. As that report states: The authors' 13 V-J model separated ophthalmopathy from stable hyperthyroidism.

The sample here was peripheral blood mononuclear cells (PBMCs), taken at new diagnosis, from a patient treated with antithyroid drugs. The clonotype originates from a woman aged 25 to 39 with Graves disease. The chain couples TRBV28 to TRBJ1-1; no clear D. The CDR3 loop is CASSLDAREAFF. The DNA for the CDR3 is TGTGCCAGCAGTTTAGATGCCCGTGAAGCTTTCTTT.